This T cell receptor (beta chain) was captured in a study of CD8 T cells in Susac syndrome. Study-level findings and limits: The total CD8+ repertoires yielded sixteen Susac-specific public clones and the CD8+ TEMRA repertoires yielded about five. Susac syndrome CD8+ repertoires were clonally expanded, most strongly in CD8+ TEMRA cells.

An amount of RNA that ranged from about 0.45 to 1 ug was reverse transcribed with random hexamers. MiXCR, run by TCRdb on the immunoSEQ multiplex PCR reads, gives a single entry per CDR3 protein. The sample lists tens of thousands of distinct CDR3 sequences; approximately 96% were seen once. Trimming shortened V by 6 bases and J by 7 bases, and 10 bases separated the two germline ends. CDR3 size: 12 residues. CDR1 and CDR2 (germline): KGHSH, LQKENI. Concerning this clonotype itself: Its specificity is not known.

V gene TRBV18 combines with J gene TRBJ2-1, with D maybe TRBD1 (6 bases). The material sequenced was CD8+ T cells from PBMCs. This receptor was taken from a human donor with Susac syndrome. This chain's CDR3 is CASSQRGNEQFF. The CDR3 region has the DNA TGTGCCAGCTCGCAGAGGGGGAATGAGCAGTTCTTC.